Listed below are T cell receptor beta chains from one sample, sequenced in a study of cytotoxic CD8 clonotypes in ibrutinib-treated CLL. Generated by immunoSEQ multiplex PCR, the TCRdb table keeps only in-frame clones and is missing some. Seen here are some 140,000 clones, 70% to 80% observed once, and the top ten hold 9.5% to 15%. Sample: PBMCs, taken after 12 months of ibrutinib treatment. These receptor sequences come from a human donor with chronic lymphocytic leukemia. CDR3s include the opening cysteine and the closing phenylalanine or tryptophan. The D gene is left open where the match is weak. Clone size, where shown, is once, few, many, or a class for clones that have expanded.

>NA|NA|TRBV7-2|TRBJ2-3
CASSFQPGVSTDTQYF
TGTGCCAGCAGCTTTCAACCGGGAGTGAGCACAGATACGCAGTATTTT
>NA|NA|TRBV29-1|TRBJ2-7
CSVGPYGEQYF
TGCAGCGTTGGACCCTACGGCGAGCAGTACTTC
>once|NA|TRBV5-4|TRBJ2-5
CASSLGSTAGTQAQYF
TGTGCCAGCAGCTTGGGAAGCACGGCAGGCACCCAGGCCCAGTACTTC
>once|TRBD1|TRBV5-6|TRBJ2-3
CASSLGQGADTQYF
TGTGCCAGCAGCCTCGGACAGGGCGCAGATACGCAGTATTTT
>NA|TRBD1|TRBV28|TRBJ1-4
CASSLSGGREKLFF
TGTGCCAGCAGTTTATCAGGGGGCCGGGAAAAACTGTTTTTT
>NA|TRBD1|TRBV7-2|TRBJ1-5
CASSRGTGRTNQPQHF
TGTGCCAGCAGCAGGGGGACAGGGAGAACCAATCAGCCCCAGCATTTT
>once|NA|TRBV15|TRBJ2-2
CATSRGQESTGELFF
TGTGCCACCAGCAGAGGACAGGAGAGCACCGGGGAGCTGTTTTTT
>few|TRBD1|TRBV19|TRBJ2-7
CASSIQGTGDYEQYF
TGTGCCAGTAGTATACAAGGGACAGGAGACTACGAGCAGTACTTC
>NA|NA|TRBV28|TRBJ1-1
CASSIHRVGEAFF
TGTGCCAGCAGTATACACAGGGTTGGTGAAGCTTTCTTT
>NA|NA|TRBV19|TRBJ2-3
CASSPFEGWAHTDTQYF
TGTGCCAGTAGCCCCTTTGAGGGCTGGGCCCACACAGATACGCAGTATTTT
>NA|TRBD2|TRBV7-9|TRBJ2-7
CASSPLFPAAGGPSYF
TGTGCCAGCAGCCCCCTTTTTCCGGCAGCGGGAGGCCCCTCGTACTTC
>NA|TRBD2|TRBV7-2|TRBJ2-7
CASSHRQAGNPPYEQYF
TGTGCCAGCAGCCACCGGCAAGCGGGGAATCCCCCCTACGAGCAGTACTTC
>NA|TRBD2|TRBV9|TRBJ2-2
CASSVTGLATGELFF
TGTGCCAGCAGCGTCACGGGACTAGCGACCGGGGAGCTGTTTTTT
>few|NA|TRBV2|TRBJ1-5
CASSDSLQPQHF
TGTGCCAGCAGTGACAGCTTGCAGCCCCAGCATTTT
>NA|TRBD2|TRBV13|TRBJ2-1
CASSPYVAGGGGEQFF
TGTGCCAGCAGCCCATACGTTGCGGGAGGCGGCGGTGAGCAGTTCTTC
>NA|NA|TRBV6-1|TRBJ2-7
CASRRDGERYEQYF
TGTGCCAGCAGACGGGACGGGGAGCGTTACGAGCAGTACTTC
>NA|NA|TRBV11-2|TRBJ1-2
CASRGTRIGYYGYTF
TGTGCCAGCAGGGGGACCCGGATCGGCTACTATGGCTACACCTTC
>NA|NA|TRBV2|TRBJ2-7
CASSDQGITYEQYF
TGTGCCAGCAGTGATCAAGGTATCACCTACGAGCAGTACTTC
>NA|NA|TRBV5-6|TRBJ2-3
CASSVAGVTDTQYF
TGTGCCAGCAGCGTCGCAGGGGTTACAGATACGCAGTATTTT
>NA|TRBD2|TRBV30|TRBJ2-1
CAWSVVIGLAGGKAYNEQFF
TGTGCCTGGAGTGTCGTCATTGGGCTAGCGGGAGGGAAGGCCTACAATGAGCAGTTCTTC
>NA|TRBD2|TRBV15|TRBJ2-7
CATAEVGRTSFDEQYF
TGTGCCACCGCAGAGGTGGGTCGGACTAGCTTCGACGAGCAGTACTTC
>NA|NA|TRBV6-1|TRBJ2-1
CASSGLSSAGLNEQFF
TGTGCCAGCAGTGGACTATCATCTGCGGGCTTAAATGAGCAGTTCTTC
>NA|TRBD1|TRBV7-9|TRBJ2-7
CASSLEAGTGLYEQYF
TGTGCCAGCAGCTTAGAAGCCGGGACAGGTCTCTACGAGCAGTACTTC
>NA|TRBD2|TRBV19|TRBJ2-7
CASSGLAGGDSQYF
TGTGCCAGTAGTGGCCTAGCGGGAGGAGATTCGCAGTACTTC
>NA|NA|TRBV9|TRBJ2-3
CASSTNRERVTDTQYF
TGTGCCAGCAGCACCAACAGGGAAAGGGTCACAGATACGCAGTATTTT
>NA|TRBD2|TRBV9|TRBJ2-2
CASRGTSGRMDTGELFF
TGTGCCAGCCGAGGGACTAGCGGGAGGATGGACACCGGGGAGCTGTTTTTT
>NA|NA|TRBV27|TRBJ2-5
CASSIGLGGETQYF
TGTGCCAGCAGCATCGGGTTGGGCGGAGAGACCCAGTACTTC